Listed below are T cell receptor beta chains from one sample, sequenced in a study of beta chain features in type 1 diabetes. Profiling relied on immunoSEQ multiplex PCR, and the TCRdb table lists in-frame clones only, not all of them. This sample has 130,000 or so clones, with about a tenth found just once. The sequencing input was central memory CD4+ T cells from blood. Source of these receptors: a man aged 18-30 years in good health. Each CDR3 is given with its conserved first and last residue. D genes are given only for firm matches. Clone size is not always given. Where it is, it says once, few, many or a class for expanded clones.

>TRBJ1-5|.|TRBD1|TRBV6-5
TGTGCCAGCAGACAGGGGGCCAATCAGCCCCAGCATTTT
CASRQGANQPQHF
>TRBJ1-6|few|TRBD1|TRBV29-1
TGCAGCGTTACGACAGGGGCTTATAATTCACCCCTCCACTTT
CSVTTGAYNSPLHF
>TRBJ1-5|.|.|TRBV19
TGTGCCAGTAGTATGGACGGACTGAGATATAGCAATCAGCCCCAGCATTTT
CASSMDGLRYSNQPQHF
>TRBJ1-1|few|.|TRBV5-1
TGCGCCAGCACCGCAGGGATGAACACTGAAGCTTTCTTT
CASTAGMNTEAFF
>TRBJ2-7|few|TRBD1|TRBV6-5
TGTGCCAGTCGGAGGGACAGGGGCTACGAGCAGTACTTC
CASRRDRGYEQYF
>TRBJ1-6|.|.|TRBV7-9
TGTGCCAGCAGCTTAGCGGGCAGGGGTCAGTCACCCCTCCACTTT
CASSLAGRGQSPLHF
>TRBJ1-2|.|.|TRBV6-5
TGTGCCAGCAGTTTTAGAGGCTTTTATGGCTACACCTTC
CASSFRGFYGYTF
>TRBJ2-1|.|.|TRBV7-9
TGTGCCAGCAGCAACTCCGGGACATCATACAATGAGCAGTTCTTC
CASSNSGTSYNEQFF
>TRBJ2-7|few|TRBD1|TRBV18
TGTGCCAGCTCACCCGGGACAGGGGGCCCTTACTACGAGCAGTACTTC
CASSPGTGGPYYEQYF
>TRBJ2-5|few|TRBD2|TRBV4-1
TGCGCCAGCAGCCAAGATTCGAGCGGGGGACACCAAGAGACCCAGTACTTC
CASSQDSSGGHQETQYF
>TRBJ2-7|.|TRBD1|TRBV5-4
TGTGCCAGCAGCTTGGGGGGACAGTCCTACGAGCAGTACTTC
CASSLGGQSYEQYF
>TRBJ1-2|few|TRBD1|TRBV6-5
TGTGCCAGCAGTTGGGACAGGTTCGCTGGCTACACCTTC
CASSWDRFAGYTF
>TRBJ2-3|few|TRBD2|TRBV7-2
TGTGCCAGCAGCACGGGACTAGCGGGGGTAACGCAGTATTTT
CASSTGLAGVTQYF
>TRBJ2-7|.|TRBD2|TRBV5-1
TGCGCCAGCACCCCCCTAGCGGGGGGCTCCTACGAGCAGTACTTC
CASTPLAGGSYEQYF
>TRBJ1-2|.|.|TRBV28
TGTGCCACCAAATCAGGGTCCTATGGCTACACCTTC
CATKSGSYGYTF
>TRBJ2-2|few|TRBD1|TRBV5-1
TGCGCCAGCAGAGATGCCGGGACAGGGGGGAACACCGGGGAGCTGTTTTTT
CASRDAGTGGNTGELFF
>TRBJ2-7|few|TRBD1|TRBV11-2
TGTGCCAGCAGCACCCAAAGACAGGGTCCCAACCGCGAGCAGTACTTC
CASSTQRQGPNREQYF
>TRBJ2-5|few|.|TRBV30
TGTGCCTGGAGTGTACAGCAACAGACCCAGTACTTC
CAWSVQQQTQYF
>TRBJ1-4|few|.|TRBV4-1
TGCGCCAGCAGCCAAGAGACGGCGGTGAATGAAAAACTGTTTTTT
CASSQETAVNEKLFF
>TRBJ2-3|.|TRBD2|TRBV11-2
TGTGCCAGCAGCTTACCCAGCGGGGGTCCCACAGATACGCAGTATTTT
CASSLPSGGPTDTQYF
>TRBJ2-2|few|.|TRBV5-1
TGCGCCAGCCGCATTATAGCGAACACCGGGGAGCTGTTTTTT
CASRIIANTGELFF
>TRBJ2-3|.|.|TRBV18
TGTGCCAGCTCCACCCGGCAGGGGTGGACAGATACGCAGTATTTT
CASSTRQGWTDTQYF
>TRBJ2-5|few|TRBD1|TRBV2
TGTGCCAGCAGGTTCCGGGACAGGTCTGTTGGAGAGACCCAGTACTTC
CASRFRDRSVGETQYF
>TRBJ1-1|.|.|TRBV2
TGTGCCAGCAGTCCGACCTCACAGGGGAACACTGAAGCTTTCTTT
CASSPTSQGNTEAFF
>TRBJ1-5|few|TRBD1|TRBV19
TGTGCCAGTGGGGGGACAGGGGCTCAGCCCCAGCATTTT
CASGGTGAQPQHF
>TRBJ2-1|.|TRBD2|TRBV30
TGTGCCTGGACTAGCCGACTAGCGGGGGCGCTCGGGCACAATGAGCAGTTCTTC
CAWTSRLAGALGHNEQFF
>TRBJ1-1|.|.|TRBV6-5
TGTGCCAGCAGTTACTCGAGGCTTTGGGGGGACACTGAAGCTTTCTTT
CASSYSRLWGDTEAFF
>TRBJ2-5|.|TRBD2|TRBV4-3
TGCGCCAGCAGCCAACAAAGCGGGACTTTACAAGAGACCCAGTACTTC
CASSQQSGTLQETQYF
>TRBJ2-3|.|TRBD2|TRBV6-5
TGTGCCAGCAGTTACACAGGACTAGCAGGTGCAGATACGCAGTATTTT
CASSYTGLAGADTQYF
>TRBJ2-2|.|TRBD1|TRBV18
TGTGCCAGCTCAGCGCCAGGGGGCTGGAACACCGGGGAGCTGTTTTTT
CASSAPGGWNTGELFF
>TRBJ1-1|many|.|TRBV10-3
TGTGCCATCAGTGATCGAGCGAACACTGAAGCTTTCTTT
CAISDRANTEAFF
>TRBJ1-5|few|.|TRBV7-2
TGTGCCAGCAGCTCAGTTGACAGTAATCAGCCCCAGCATTTT
CASSSVDSNQPQHF
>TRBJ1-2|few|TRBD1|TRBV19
TGTGCCAGTAGTATCTCAAAAGGGGGCGACAGGATCTCTGGCTACACCTTC
CASSISKGGDRISGYTF
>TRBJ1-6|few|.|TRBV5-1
TGCGCCAGCAGCCCGTCGACAGTGCGGAATTCACCCCTCCACTTT
CASSPSTVRNSPLHF
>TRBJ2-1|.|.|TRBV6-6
TGTGCCAGCAGCCCCGTAGAGGTACACACTCCCAATGAGCAGTTCTTC
CASSPVEVHTPNEQFF
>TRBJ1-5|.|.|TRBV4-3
TGCGCCAGCAGCCAAGATCAAAATCAGCCCCAGCATTTT
CASSQDQNQPQHF
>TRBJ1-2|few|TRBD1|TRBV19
TGTGCCAGTAGTATAGAAGACAGGGCGATCACCTTC
CASSIEDRAITF
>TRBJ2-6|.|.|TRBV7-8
TGTGCCAGCAGCTTGCTACAGGGATCTGGGGCCAACGTCCTGACTTTC
CASSLLQGSGANVLTF
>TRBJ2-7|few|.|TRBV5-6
TGTGCCAGCAGCTTGGACAGCGAGCAGTACTTC
CASSLDSEQYF
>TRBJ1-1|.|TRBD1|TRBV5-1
TGCGCCAGCAGCTTGGCCGAGACAGGGGCTGAAGCTTTCTTT
CASSLAETGAEAFF
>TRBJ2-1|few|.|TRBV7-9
TGTGCCAGCAGCAAACAGATGGGGCTTGAGCAGTTCTTC
CASSKQMGLEQFF
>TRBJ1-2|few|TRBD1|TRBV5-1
TGCGCCAGCAGCTCCGACCAAGGACAGGGTGACGGCTACACCTTC
CASSSDQGQGDGYTF
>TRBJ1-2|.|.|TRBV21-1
TGTGCCAGCAGCAAAGGGACAGGGGACTATGGCTACACCTTC
CASSKGTGDYGYTF